The 8 T cell receptor beta chains given below trace back to one sample, sequenced in a study of identical twins. TCRdb analysed the 5' RACE reads with MiXCR anew, one entry per CDR3 protein. This table holds roughly 350,000 distinct CDR3 sequences, approximately 13% found once. In addition, the sample was reused for a study of yellow fever vaccine responses in identical twins.

Sequenced sample: CD8+ T cells sorted from blood. These receptors all come from a woman between 18 and 29 years old in good health.

Only a few counts were recorded for this clonotype. The V call is TRBV4-2, the J call TRBJ2-3; a weak D match, TRBD1 (6 bases). The CDR3 is 15 residues long. From germline, CDR1 is LGHNA and CDR2 YNFKEQ. The V end was cut by 0 bases, the J end by 5 bases, with 12 bases between. The CDR3 nucleotides are TGTGCCAGCAGCCAAGAGGGGGCTTTAGGAGATACGCAGTATTTT. Protein: CASSQEGALGDTQYF.

The chain employs TRBV7-9 and TRBJ2-1; no reliable D call. The germline CDR1 and CDR2 sequences are SEHNR and FQNEAQ (reference sequence). V dropped 5 bases and J dropped 6 bases, with 14 bases sitting between them. The CDR3 is made up of 14 amino acids. The CDR3 DNA is TGTGCCAGCAGCAGACCCCAGCGTGCCAATGAGCAGTTCTTC. It specifies CASSRPQRANEQFF.

This clonotype turned up a few times. CDR3 residues: CASSLVGGSNFENQPQHF. The CDR3 nucleotides are TGTGCCAGCAGCTTAGTTGGCGGGAGCAATTTCGAAAATCAGCCCCAGCATTTT. The rearrangement joins TRBV7-9 to TRBJ1-5; D uncertain. Trimming cost V 1 base and J 4 bases, with 20 bases left between them. CDR3 length equals 18 residues. The germline V gene has CDR1 SEHNR and CDR2 FQNEAQ (reference sequence).

The V gene is TRBV12-3 or TRBV12-4, the J gene TRBJ2-3, with TRBD1 as a possible D gene (5 bases). V was trimmed by 4 bases and J by 2 bases, leaving 13 bases between them. This CDR3 contains 15 residues. For the CDR3, the DNA is TGTGCCAGCAGTTCCGGACAAGACCTCACAGATACGCAGTATTTT. Amino acids: CASSSGQDLTDTQYF.

This clonotype was counted between two and nine times. The gene calls are TRBV27 and TRBJ2-2; no reliable D call. CDR1 is MNHEY, CDR2 SMNVEV, per germline (reference sequence). The CDR3 sequence is 13 residues long. V lost 4 bases and J lost 7, with 10 bases in between. The CDR3 protein is CASSWALNGELFF. The CDR3 DNA sequence: TGTGCCAGCAGTTGGGCGCTTAACGGGGAGCTGTTTTTT.

The J gene is TRBJ2-5, the V gene TRBV27, with 7 nucleotides matching TRBD1. The CDR3 is 14 amino acids. V shed 5 bases, J shed 5 bases, and the junction held 8 bases outside the gene matches. The germline V gene encodes CDR1 MNHEY and CDR2 SMNVEV (reference sequence). CDR3 DNA: TGTGCCAGCAGTCTCAACAGGGGATTGGAGACCCAGTACTTC. It specifies CASSLNRGLETQYF.

This clonotype was counted between two and nine times. The V and J genes are TRBV3-1 and TRBJ2-5; TRBD1 might be the D (8 bases). V was pared by 3 bases and J by 3 bases, with 11 bases between. Germline assignment: CDR1 LGHDT and CDR2 YNNKEL (reference sequence). This CDR3 contains 14 residues. CDR3 DNA sequence: TGTGCCAGCAGCCACACAGGGGGGGAAGAGACCCAGTACTTC. Residues: CASSHTGGEETQYF.

This clonotype was counted a few times. The chain combines TRBV29-1 with TRBJ1-1, with a possible D match to TRBD1 (6 bases). The CDR3 length is 14 residues. The germline CDR1 and CDR2 sequences are SQVTM and ANQGSEA. V lost 4 bases and J lost 3, with 15 bases in between. CDR3 sequence: CSVGVQGYDTEAFF. The CDR3 DNA reads TGCAGCGTTGGGGTGCAGGGGTACGACACTGAAGCTTTCTTT.